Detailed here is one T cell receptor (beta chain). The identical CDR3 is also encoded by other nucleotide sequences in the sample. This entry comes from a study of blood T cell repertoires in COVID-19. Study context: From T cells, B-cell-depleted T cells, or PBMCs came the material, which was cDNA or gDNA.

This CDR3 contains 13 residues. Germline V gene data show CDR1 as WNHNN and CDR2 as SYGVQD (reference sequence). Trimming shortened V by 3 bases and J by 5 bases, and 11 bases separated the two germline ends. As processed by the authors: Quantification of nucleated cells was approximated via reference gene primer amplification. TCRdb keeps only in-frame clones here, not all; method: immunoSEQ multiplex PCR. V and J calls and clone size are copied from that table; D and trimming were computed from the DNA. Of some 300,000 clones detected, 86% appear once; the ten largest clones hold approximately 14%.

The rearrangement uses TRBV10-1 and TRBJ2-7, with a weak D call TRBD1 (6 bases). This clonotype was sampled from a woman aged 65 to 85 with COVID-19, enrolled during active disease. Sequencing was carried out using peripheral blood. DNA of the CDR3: TGCGCCAGCAGTGAAACAGGGTCGGACGAGCAGTACTTC. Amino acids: CASSETGSDEQYF.